This T cell receptor (beta chain) originates from a study of immune cell composition in non-small cell lung cancer. On the study more broadly: Tumours were mainly lung adenocarcinoma or squamous cell carcinoma.

Trimming removed 3 bases from V and 3 bases from J; junction bases left unmatched: 7. This CDR3 has 16 residues. The germline V gene encodes CDR1 SEHNR and CDR2 FQNEAQ (reference sequence). Template was genomic DNA from frozen, unsorted single-cell suspensions. On this clone itself: Its antigen remains unknown.

Notes on the study in general: Lung adenocarcinomas had lower top 10 clone scores and clonality than squamous tumours. Clones >0.5% enriched in tumour were rarer in adenocarcinoma (roughly 35%) than squamous (approximately 80%).

The repertoire was sequenced with immunoSEQ multiplex PCR; TCRdb's copy has only in-frame clones and lacks some. The sample shows over a thousand clones, about 87% of them seen only once. The origin of this receptor is a human donor with non-small cell lung cancer. Sample: lung tumor tissue. The gene calls are TRBV7-9 and TRBJ2-3; TRBD2 aligns across 9 bases. This CDR3 reads CASSFSGSLGTDTQYF. CDR3 DNA: TGTGCCAGCAGCTTTAGCGGGAGCTTAGGAACAGATACGCAGTATTTT.